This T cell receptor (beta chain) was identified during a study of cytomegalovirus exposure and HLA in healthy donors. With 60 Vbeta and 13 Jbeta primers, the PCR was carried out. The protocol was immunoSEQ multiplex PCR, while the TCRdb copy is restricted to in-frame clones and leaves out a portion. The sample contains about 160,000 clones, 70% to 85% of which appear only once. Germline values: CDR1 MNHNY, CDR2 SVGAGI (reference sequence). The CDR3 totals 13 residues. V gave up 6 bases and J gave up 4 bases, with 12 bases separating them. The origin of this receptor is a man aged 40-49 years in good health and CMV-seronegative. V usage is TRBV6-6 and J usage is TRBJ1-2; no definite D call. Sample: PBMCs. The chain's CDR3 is CASSPGKTYGYTF. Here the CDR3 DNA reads TGTGCCAGCAGCCCCGGGAAAACCTATGGCTACACCTTC.